These 5 T cell receptor beta chains share one sample of origin, sequenced in a study of T cell responses to AZD1222 COVID-19 vaccine. Clones were read by immunoSEQ multiplex PCR, and TCRdb kept only the in-frame ones, dropping some. The table shows 80,000 to 100,000 clones, with approximately 90% occurring only once. The specimen comprised peripheral blood, sampled 28 days after the second AZD1222 dose. Source of these receptors: an adult who received the AZD1222 COVID-19 vaccine.

This clone was counted between two and nine times. The chain joins TRBV30 to TRBJ1-1; 11 bases fit TRBD1. CDR1 and CDR2 from the germline V gene are GTSNPN and SVGIG (reference sequence). J gave up 6 bases and V 3 bases, and 6 bases lay outside the gene matches. This CDR3 has 14 residues. The CDR3 loop is CAWSTGTGGSEAFF. CDR3 DNA sequence: TGTGCCTGGAGCACCGGGACAGGGGGATCTGAAGCTTTCTTT.

This clone was found once. The chain uses TRBV10-2 and TRBJ2-3, with 10 bases matching TRBD2. The CDR3 is 16 residues long. The germline V gene encodes CDR1 WSHSY and CDR2 SAAADI. J was trimmed by 8 bases and V by 8 bases; bases with no gene match: 16. The CDR3 bases are TGCGCCAGCCTAGGGGCTAGCGGGAGCCTCGTAGGTACGCAGTATTTT. It specifies CASLGASGSLVGTQYF.

The chain employs TRBV11-2 and TRBJ2-3, with D perhaps matching TRBD2 (5 bases). Germline V CDR1 and CDR2: SGHAT, FQNNGV. The CDR3 loop spans 14 amino acids. V lost 4 bases, J lost 2 bases, and 10 bases lay in between. CDR3 protein: CASSSGLITDTQYF. The CDR3 bases are TGTGCCAGCAGCTCTGGACTGATCACAGATACGCAGTATTTT. The complete variable domain, with remaining parts taken from reference TRBV11-2 and TRBJ2-3, reads EAGVAQSPRYKIIEKRQSVAFWCNPISGHATLYWYQQILGQGPKLLIQFQNNGVVDDSQLPKDRFSAERLKGVDSTLKIQPAKLEDSAVYLCASSSGLITDTQYFGPGTRLTVL.

This clone showed up just a few times. The V and J genes are TRBV9 and TRBJ1-1, with 9 nucleotides matching TRBD1. Germline values: CDR1 SGDLS, CDR2 YYNGEE. J gave up 5 bases and V 4 bases, and 9 bases lay outside the gene matches. The CDR3 sequence is 15 residues long. In DNA, the CDR3 is TGTGCCAGCAGCCCCCGGGGACAGGGTTGGACTGAAGCTTTCTTT. Protein: CASSPRGQGWTEAFF. The full variable domain, in which reference TRBV9 and TRBJ1-1 provide the parts outside the CDR3, is DSGVTQTPKHLITATGQRVTLRCSPRSGDLSVYWYQQSLDQGLQFLIQYYNGEERAKGNILERFSAQQFPDLHSELNLSSLELGDSALYFCASSPRGQGWTEAFFGQGTRLTVV.

The V gene is TRBV11-3, the J gene TRBJ2-1, with TRBD2 matching 7 bases. V was clipped by 3 bases and J by 2 bases; unmatched bases: 4. Germline V CDR1 and CDR2: SGHNT, YENEEA. CDR3 length: 15 amino acids. The DNA of the CDR3 is TGTGCCAGCAGCTTCGGCGGGACTACCTACAATGAGCAGTTCTTC. Protein: CASSFGGTTYNEQFF.